This T cell receptor (beta chain) was observed in a study of long-term antiretroviral therapy in people with HIV. At the survey level, the v3.0 immunoSEQ assay was run. Sequencing efforts were directed toward roughly 40,000-55,000 T-cell genomes per sample. Data came from immunoSEQ multiplex PCR; TCRdb stores just in-frame clones and leaves some out. In the table there are 20,000 to 25,000 clones, less than 80% of which are singletons. General study results and limits: The study collected blood between about 2004 and 2017, possibly under older ART regimens. Relative to transplant donor controls, diversity remained lower despite increasing after ART.

CDR1 is SGHVS, CDR2 FNYEAQ, per germline. V lost 3 bases to trimming and J lost 3 bases, with 11 bases between them. The length of the CDR3 is 14 residues. As regards this clone: What it binds is not known.

This chain links TRBV7-6 with TRBJ1-2, with a possible D match to TRBD1 (5 bases). The TCR originated in a woman between 35 and 50 years old with HIV. Sequencing used unsorted PBMCs, obtained 4.1 years after starting antiretroviral therapy. CDR3 sequence reads: CASSLSGTHYGYTF. DNA of the CDR3: TGTGCCAGCAGCTTGTCCGGGACCCACTATGGCTACACCTTC.